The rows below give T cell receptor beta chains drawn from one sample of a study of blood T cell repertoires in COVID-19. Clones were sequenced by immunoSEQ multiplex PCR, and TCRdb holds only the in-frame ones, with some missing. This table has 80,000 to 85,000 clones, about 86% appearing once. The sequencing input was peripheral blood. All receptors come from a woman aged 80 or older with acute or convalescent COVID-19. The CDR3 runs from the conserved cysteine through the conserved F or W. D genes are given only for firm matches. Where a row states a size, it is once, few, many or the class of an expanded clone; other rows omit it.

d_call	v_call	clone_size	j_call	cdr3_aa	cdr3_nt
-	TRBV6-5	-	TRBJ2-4	CASSLYRSAKNIQYF	TGTGCCAGCAGTTTGTACAGATCCGCCAAAAACATTCAGTACTTC
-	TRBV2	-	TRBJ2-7	CASSEAQRPPSSYEQYF	TGTGCCAGCAGTGAAGCGCAGCGGCCACCAAGCTCCTACGAGCAGTACTTC
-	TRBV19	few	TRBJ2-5	CASSISGRETQYF	TGTGCCAGTAGTATATCAGGGCGAGAGACCCAGTACTTC
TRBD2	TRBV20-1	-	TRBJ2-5	CSASGGGAVKTQYF	TGCAGTGCTAGTGGCGGGGGGGCAGTAAAGACCCAGTACTTC
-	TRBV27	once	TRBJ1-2	CASSRSGGLYYGYTF	TGTGCCAGCAGCCGAAGCGGGGGCTTATACTATGGCTACACCTTC
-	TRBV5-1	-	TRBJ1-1	CASSRGNTEAFF	TGCGCCAGCAGCCGGGGGAACACTGAAGCTTTCTTT
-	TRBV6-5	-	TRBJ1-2	CASSYEGGNGYTF	TGTGCCAGCAGTTACGAGGGGGGGAACGGCTACACCTTC
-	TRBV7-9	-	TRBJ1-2	CASSPGTIYTF	TGTGCCAGCAGCCCGGGGACAATATACACCTTC
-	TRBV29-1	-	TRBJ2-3	CSVEDRQASTDTQYF	TGCAGCGTTGAAGATAGACAGGCTAGCACAGATACGCAGTATTTT
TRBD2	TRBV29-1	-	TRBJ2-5	CSVGGLAGGKETQYF	TGCAGCGTTGGCGGACTAGCGGGGGGAAAAGAGACCCAGTACTTC
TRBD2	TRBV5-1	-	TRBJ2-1	CASSLTSGGVYEQFF	TGCGCCAGCAGCTTGACTAGCGGGGGGGTCTATGAGCAGTTCTTC
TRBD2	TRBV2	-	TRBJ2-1	CASRVSGSHYNEQFF	TGTGCCAGCAGGGTCAGCGGGAGCCACTACAATGAGCAGTTCTTC
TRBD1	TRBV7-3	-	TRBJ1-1	CASSRDSLNTEAFF	TGTGCCAGCAGCCGGGACAGCCTGAACACTGAAGCTTTCTTT
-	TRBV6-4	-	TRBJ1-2	CASSDPTGLGYTF	TGTGCCAGCAGTGACCCGACAGGCCTTGGCTACACCTTC
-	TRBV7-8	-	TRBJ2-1	CASSLGVRDEQFF	TGTGCCAGCAGCTTAGGAGTCCGGGATGAGCAGTTCTTC
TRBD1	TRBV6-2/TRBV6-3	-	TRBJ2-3	CASSYRGPASTDTQYF	TGTGCCAGCAGCTATAGGGGGCCGGCTAGCACAGATACGCAGTATTTT
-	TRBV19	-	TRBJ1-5	CASSIMRGSNQPQHF	TGTGCCAGTAGTATAATGAGGGGGAGCAATCAGCCCCAGCATTTT
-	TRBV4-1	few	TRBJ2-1	CASSQVIAANEQFF	TGCGCCAGCAGCCAAGTGATAGCAGCCAATGAGCAGTTCTTC
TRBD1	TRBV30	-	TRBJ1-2	CAWTKDRGDGYTF	TGTGCCTGGACCAAGGACAGGGGGGATGGCTACACCTTC
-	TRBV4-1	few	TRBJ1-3	CASSHPVPGNTIYF	TGCGCCAGCAGTCATCCGGTCCCAGGAAACACCATATATTTT
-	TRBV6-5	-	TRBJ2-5	CASGQGLETQYF	TGTGCCAGCGGTCAGGGTCTCGAGACCCAGTACTTC
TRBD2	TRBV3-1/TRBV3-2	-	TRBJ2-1	CASSQVTSGDYNEQFF	TGTGCCAGCAGCCAAGTAACTAGCGGAGACTACAATGAGCAGTTCTTC
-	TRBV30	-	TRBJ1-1	CAWMLSIDREAFF	TGTGCCTGGATGCTCTCAATTGACAGAGAAGCTTTCTTT
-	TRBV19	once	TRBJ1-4	CASSIQGRGEKLFF	TGTGCCAGTAGTATACAGGGGCGAGGAGAAAAACTGTTTTTT
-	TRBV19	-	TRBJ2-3	CASSNQGSITDTQYF	TGTGCCAGTAGTAACCAGGGATCCATCACAGATACGCAGTATTTT
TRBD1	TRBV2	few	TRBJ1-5	CASSLSDRGNQPQHF	TGTGCCAGCAGTTTGTCCGACAGGGGCAATCAGCCCCAGCATTTT
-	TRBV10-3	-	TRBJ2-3	CATHGTTAADTQYF	TGTGCCACCCACGGGACAACTGCAGCAGATACGCAGTATTTT
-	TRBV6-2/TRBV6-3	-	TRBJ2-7	CASSRTETQILTYEQYF	TGTGCCAGCAGCCGCACAGAAACTCAAATCCTTACGTACGAGCAGTACTTC
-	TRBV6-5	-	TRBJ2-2	CASTRNLANTGELFF	TGTGCCAGCACCAGGAACCTCGCGAACACCGGGGAGCTGTTTTTT
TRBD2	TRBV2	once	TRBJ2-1	CASSARTSGNNEQFF	TGTGCCAGCAGTGCTCGGACTAGCGGAAACAATGAGCAGTTCTTC
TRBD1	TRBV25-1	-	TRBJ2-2	CVRSISGTANTGELFF	TGTGTCCGTAGTATATCCGGGACAGCGAACACCGGGGAGCTGTTTTTT
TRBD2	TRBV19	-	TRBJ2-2	CASSPEAGGLAGELFF	TGTGCCAGTAGCCCCGAGGCGGGGGGCCTGGCCGGGGAGCTGTTTTTT
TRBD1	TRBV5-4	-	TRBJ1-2	CASSLNIGQGGYGYTF	TGTGCCAGCAGCTTGAATATTGGACAGGGAGGCTATGGCTACACCTTC
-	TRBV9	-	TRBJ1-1	CASSANSNTEAFF	TGTGCCAGCAGCGCGAACAGTAACACTGAAGCTTTCTTT
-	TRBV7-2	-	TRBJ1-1	CASSPGVWGAEAFF	TGTGCCAGCAGCCCCGGCGTTTGGGGGGCTGAAGCTTTCTTT
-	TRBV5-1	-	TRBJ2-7	CASSLALAGEQYF	TGCGCCAGCAGCTTGGCCCTTGCGGGCGAGCAGTACTTC
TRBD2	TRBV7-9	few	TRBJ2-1	CASSTAGLAGSGEQFF	TGTGCCAGCAGCACAGCGGGACTAGCGGGGTCGGGGGAGCAGTTCTTC